The source of this T cell receptor (beta chain) is a study of cytomegalovirus exposure and HLA in healthy donors. Measured with immunoSEQ multiplex PCR; TCRdb has only the in-frame clones, and not every one. Of fewer than 250,000 clones in the sample, over 70% were seen once. The CDR3 spans 15 residues. CDR1 is SSHAT, CDR2 FNYEAQ, per germline (reference sequence). On this clone itself: Its antigen is not identified. Sequence at one end of the junction differs from germline and may be a read error.

Study findings and constraints: Altogether, 150 to 200 TCR beta chains were recorded as cytomegalovirus-associated. Three of the chains that were CMV-associated were confirmed in vitro to be specific for CMV antigens.

The sequence derives from a woman in her 30s in good health and CMV-seropositive. V is TRBV7-7 and J is TRBJ1-1; 7 bases align to TRBD1. Sequencing was carried out using PBMCs. CDR3 region: CASSPIQGMGTEAFF. The CDR3 DNA reads as TGTGCTAGCAGCCCTATACAGGGGATGGGCACTGAAGCTTTCTTT. Full variable domain (missing parts from reference TRBV7-7 and TRBJ1-1): GAGVSQSPRYKVTKRGQDVTLRCDPISSHATLYWYQQALGQGPEFLTYFNYEAQPDKSGLPSDRFSAERPEGSISTLTIQRTEQRDSAMYRCASSPIQGMGTEAFFGQGTRLTVV.